Below are 25 T cell receptor beta chains sequenced from a single sample in a study of blood T cell repertoires in COVID-19. TCRdb keeps only in-frame clones here, not all; method: immunoSEQ multiplex PCR. This repertoire shows some 200,000 clones, less than 90% found once; its top ten account for about 2.2%. The sequencing sample was made of peripheral blood. The receptors were gathered from a woman in her fifties or sixties with acute or convalescent COVID-19.

The chain employs TRBV2 and TRBJ2-2; 9 positions agree with TRBD1. Germline trimming cut 0 bases from V and 3 bases from J; bases unmatched to any gene: 8. The CDR3 extends over 18 amino acids. Germline CDR1 is SNHLY and CDR2 is FYNNEI. The chain's CDR3 is CASSEARRGQGHTGELFF. The CDR3 DNA is TGTGCCAGCAGTGAAGCGCGGAGGGGACAGGGTCACACCGGGGAGCTGTTTTTT.

A remark on this clone: One end of the junction is discordant with germline, which a read error may explain. This chain connects TRBV7-3 to TRBJ2-2; D perhaps matches TRBD1 (6 bases). This CDR3 is built from 14 residues. The germline V gene has CDR1 SGHTA and CDR2 FQGTGA. CDR3 nucleotide sequence: TGTGCCAGCAGCTCCCCTTTGGGGGCCCGGGGAGCTGTTTTT. It yields the protein CASSSPLGARGAVF.

This clone was counted a few times. The genes are TRBV30 and TRBJ2-1; 10 bases agree with TRBD2. Germline loops: CDR1 GTSNPN, CDR2 SVGIG (reference sequence). With 4 bases clipped from V and 0 bases from J, the junction kept 3 bases outside the gene matches. The CDR3 extends over 15 amino acids. The CDR3 DNA sequence: TGTGCCTGGACTAGCGGGAGAATCTCCTACAATGAGCAGTTCTTC. It codes for CAWTSGRISYNEQFF.

The rearrangement uses TRBV6-2 or TRBV6-3 and TRBJ2-3; D call uncertain. CDR1 and CDR2 from the germline V gene are MNHEY and SVGEGT. Deletions cut 2 bases from V and 0 bases from J, with 9 bases between. The length of the CDR3 is 15 residues. CDR3 DNA sequence: TGTGCCAGCAGTTACGTGTGGGCTAGCACAGATACGCAGTATTTT. Translated, it gives CASSYVWASTDTQYF.

J is TRBJ2-5 and V is TRBV7-2, with D possibly matching TRBD2 (6 bases). V lost 1 base to trimming and J lost 4 bases, with 7 bases between them. Per the germline V gene, CDR1 is SGHTA and CDR2 is FQGNSA. The CDR3 covers 13 residues. The CDR3 sequence: CASSLETRETQYF. In nucleotides, the CDR3 is TGTGCCAGCAGCTTAGAGACTAGAGAGACCCAGTACTTC.

The chain combines TRBV7-8 with TRBJ2-2, with 9 nucleotides matching TRBD1. This CDR3 is built from 16 residues. Germline assignment: CDR1 SGHVS and CDR2 FQNEAQ. V lost 3 bases to trimming and J lost 6 bases; unmatched junction nucleotides: 8. The chain's CDR3 is CASSFTRTGVPGELFF. CDR3 nucleotides: TGTGCCAGCAGCTTTACTAGGACAGGGGTCCCCGGGGAGCTGTTTTTT.

CDR3 sequence: CASSIQGADTEAFF. The CDR3 region has the DNA TGTGCCAGCAGTATACAGGGCGCAGACACTGAAGCTTTCTTT. This chain uses TRBV7-8 with TRBJ1-1; TRBD1 is a possible D gene (6 bases). The CDR3 spans 14 residues. Trimming pared 6 bases from V and 3 bases from J, leaving 14 bases between. Germline CDR1 SGHVS, CDR2 FQNEAQ.

The rearrangement uses TRBV6-6 and TRBJ2-2; 7 positions agree with TRBD1. The ends lost 11 bases at V and 5 bases at J; junction bases unmatched: 8. CDR1 and CDR2 from the germline V gene are MNHNY and SVGAGI (reference sequence). The CDR3 totals 13 residues. The CDR3 coding sequence is TGTGCCGGATGGGACAGTTTGACCGGGGAGCTGTTTTTT. Translation gives CAGWDSLTGELFF.

The chain has TRBV2 and TRBJ2-5; D possibly corresponds to TRBD2 (6 bases). Germline CDR1 is SNHLY and CDR2 is FYNNEI. There are 12 residues in the CDR3. The V gene lost 8 bases and the J gene lost 5 bases, with 12 bases spanning the gap. CDR3 loop: CASLGGRETQYF. The CDR3, as DNA: TGTGCCAGCCTCGGGGGTCGGGAGACCCAGTACTTC.

The gene calls are TRBV6-5 and TRBJ2-2; 9 nucleotides line up with TRBD1. Trimming removed 5 bases from V and 6 bases from J; junction bases left unmatched: 7. The CDR3 is 15 residues long. From germline, CDR1 is MNHEY and CDR2 SVGAGI. Here the CDR3 reads CASSIRTGEAGELFF. In DNA, the CDR3 is TGTGCCAGCAGTATTAGGACAGGGGAGGCCGGGGAGCTGTTTTTT.

The chain uses TRBV6-2 or TRBV6-3 and TRBJ1-5, with 7 bases that match TRBD1. The CDR3 sequence is 16 residues long. Germline V gene data show CDR1 as MNHEY and CDR2 as SVGEGT. Germline trimming cut 2 bases from V and 3 bases from J; bases unmatched to any gene: 7. This CDR3 is CASSYGGTVFNQPQHF. The CDR3, as DNA: TGTGCCAGCAGTTACGGCGGGACAGTATTCAATCAGCCCCAGCATTTT.

This clone has more than one count but fewer than ten. The rearrangement links TRBV5-1 to TRBJ1-6, with 9 bases lining up with TRBD1. With V trimmed by 2 bases and J by 7 bases, 7 bases remained unmatched. The CDR3 is 16 residues long. CDR1 is SGHRS and CDR2 is YFSETQ in the germline V gene. Here the CDR3 reads CASSFAQGAENSPLHF. The CDR3 DNA reads as TGCGCCAGCAGCTTCGCACAGGGGGCGGAAAATTCACCCCTCCACTTT.

The chain carries TRBV7-2 and TRBJ2-7; 7 nucleotides align to TRBD1. There are 15 residues in the CDR3. CDR1 is SGHTA, CDR2 FQGNSA, per germline. The V and J ends lost 0 bases and 4 bases, in that order; junction bases with no gene match: 6. The CDR3 coding sequence is TGTGCCAGCAGCTTAGCGGGGGACAGCCTTTACGAGCAGTACTTC. It yields the protein CASSLAGDSLYEQYF.

Points on this clone: The junction does not match germline at one end; this may be a read error. This chain connects TRBV9 to TRBJ1-6; 8 nucleotides match TRBD1. The CDR3 is 12 residues long. CDR1 is SGDLS, CDR2 YYNGEE, per germline. The CDR3 sequence: CASSIGQGRLRF. The CDR3 DNA sequence: TGTGCCAGCAGCATAGGACAGGGTCGATTAAGGTTT.

The chain employs TRBV9 and TRBJ2-1; a weak D match, TRBD1 (6 bases). The ends were cut back, 4 bases at V and 0 bases at J, with 11 bases in the middle. The germline CDR1 and CDR2 sequences are SGDLS and YYNGEE. The CDR3 spans 15 residues. Here the CDR3 reads CASSPLGASYNEQFF. DNA for the CDR3: TGTGCCAGCAGCCCCTTGGGGGCCTCCTACAATGAGCAGTTCTTC. Based on the CDR3 plus reference TRBV9 and TRBJ2-1, the full variable domain is DSGVTQTPKHLITATGQRVTLRCSPRSGDLSVYWYQQSLDQGLQFLIQYYNGEERAKGNILERFSAQQFPDLHSELNLSSLELGDSALYFCASSPLGASYNEQFFGPGTRLTVL.

V and J are TRBV9 and TRBJ1-4; D possibly corresponds to TRBD1 (5 bases). Germline-derived CDR1 and CDR2 are SGDLS and YYNGEE. V lost 2 bases to trimming and J lost 7 bases, with 12 bases between them. The CDR3 sequence is 14 residues long. CDR3 DNA: TGTGCCAGCAGCGTGGGGCAGAAGGGTGAAAAACTGTTTTTT. Its protein product is CASSVGQKGEKLFF.

The V and J genes are TRBV4-1 and TRBJ1-4; TRBD1 matches 9 bases. Germline CDR1 is MGHRA and CDR2 is YSYEKL. There are 15 residues in the CDR3. The V and J ends lost 1 base and 6 bases, in that order; junction bases with no gene match: 3. The CDR3 DNA follows: TGCGCCAGCAGCCAAGGGGGACAGGGATATGAAAAACTGTTTTTT. Translating it yields CASSQGGQGYEKLFF.

The chain carries TRBV19 and TRBJ2-3, with 7 bases matching TRBD1. The V segment lost 7 bases and the J segment 4 bases; nucleotides outside the gene matches: 11. Germline CDR1 reads LNHDA; CDR2 reads SQIVND (reference sequence). The CDR3 spans 15 residues. This CDR3 reads CASTTSRGRPDTQYF. CDR3 DNA: TGTGCCAGTACTACAAGTAGGGGGCGACCAGATACGCAGTATTTT.

The sample holds a few counts of this clone. The chain has TRBV11-3 and TRBJ1-1, with D tentatively TRBD1 (6 bases). V shed 0 bases and J shed 3 bases, with 14 bases lying between them. The germline V gene has CDR1 SGHNT and CDR2 YENEEA. The CDR3 runs 16 residues. CDR3 nucleotides: TGTGCCAGCAGCTTAGAAACGGGACAAGATTACACTGAAGCTTTCTTT. It codes for CASSLETGQDYTEAFF.

This sequence joins TRBV27 and TRBJ2-1, with 9 bases aligning to TRBD1. This CDR3 spans 16 amino acids. Trimming at V came to 0 bases and at J to 4 bases, leaving 4 bases not matched to a gene. CDR1 MNHEY and CDR2 SMNVEV come from the germline V gene (reference sequence). The CDR3 protein is CASSLSDRGAYNEQFF. In nucleotides, the CDR3 is TGTGCCAGCAGTTTATCCGACAGGGGGGCTTACAATGAGCAGTTCTTC.

This clone was observed a single time. The chain recombines TRBV6-2 or TRBV6-3 with TRBJ1-4, with a possible D match to TRBD1 (5 bases). The CDR3 loop spans 16 amino acids. CDR1 is MNHEY, CDR2 SVGEGT, per germline. Trimming took off 4 bases at V and 5 bases at J, with 17 bases between the two ends. The CDR3 sequence is CASSSDATALNEKLFF. Written as DNA, the CDR3 is TGTGCCAGCAGTTCGGACGCGACAGCTTTAAATGAAAAACTGTTTTTT.

This chain uses TRBV19 with TRBJ2-5, with a tentative D call TRBD1 (7 bases). CDR1 and CDR2 (germline): LNHDA, SQIVND (reference sequence). V lost 3 bases, J lost 4 bases, and 15 bases lay in between. The CDR3 contains 15 residues. In DNA form, the CDR3 reads TGTGCCAGTAGTATCACAGGGGTGGAGGGAGAGACCCAGTACTTC. This gives the protein CASSITGVEGETQYF.

This chain joins TRBV13 and TRBJ1-2; 7 bases agree with TRBD1. This CDR3 has 16 amino acids. From germline, CDR1 is PRHDT and CDR2 FYEKMQ (reference sequence). V was pared by 5 bases and J by 4 bases, with 13 bases of the junction left unmatched. The CDR3, as DNA: TGTGCCAGCAGCCAGGGGACAGAGTCATCCGTCTATGGCTACACCTTC. Protein product: CASSQGTESSVYGYTF.

Written as DNA, the CDR3 is TGTGCCAGCGGAAGGGGTGGTAATGAGCAGTTCTTC. This codes for CASGRGGNEQFF. The chain uses TRBV6-5 and TRBJ2-1; D may be TRBD1 (5 bases). Germline-derived CDR1 and CDR2 are MNHEY and SVGAGI. V shed 8 bases and J shed 7 bases, with 12 bases lying between them. The CDR3 sequence is 12 residues long.

This chain links TRBV3-1 (or the pseudogene TRBV3-2) with TRBJ1-4; the D is unclear. The V and J ends lost 0 bases and 1 base respectively, with 9 bases between them. Looked up from germline, CDR1 is LGHDT and CDR2 is YNNKEL (reference sequence). The CDR3 is 16 amino acids. The CDR3 nucleotides read TGTGCCAGCAGCCAAGAGGCGGGGATAACTAATGAAAAACTGTTTTTT. Translation gives CASSQEAGITNEKLFF.